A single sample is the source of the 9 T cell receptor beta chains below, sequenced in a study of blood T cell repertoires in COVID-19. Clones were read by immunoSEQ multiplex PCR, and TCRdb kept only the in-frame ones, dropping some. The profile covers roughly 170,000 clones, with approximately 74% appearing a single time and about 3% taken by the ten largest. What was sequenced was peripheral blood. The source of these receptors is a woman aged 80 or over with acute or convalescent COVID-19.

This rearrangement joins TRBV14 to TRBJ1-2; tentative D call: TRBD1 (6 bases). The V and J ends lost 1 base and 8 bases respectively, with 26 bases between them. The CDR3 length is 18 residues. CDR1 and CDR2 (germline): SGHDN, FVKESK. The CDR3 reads CASSQGQTGGRRVRGYTF. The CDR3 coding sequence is TGTGCCAGCAGCCAAGGCCAGACGGGGGGGCGCAGGGTTCGCGGCTACACCTTC.

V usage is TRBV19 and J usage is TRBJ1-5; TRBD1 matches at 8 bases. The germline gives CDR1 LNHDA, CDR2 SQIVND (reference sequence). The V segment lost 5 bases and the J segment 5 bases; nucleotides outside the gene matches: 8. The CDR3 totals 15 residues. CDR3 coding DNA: TGTGCCAGTAGTCAAGACAGGGGAGGGTATCAGCCCCAGCATTTT. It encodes CASSQDRGGYQPQHF.

In DNA form, the CDR3 reads TGCGCCAGCAGTATCCGGGAGGGTTACGAGCAGTACTTC. It encodes CASSIREGYEQYF. V and J are TRBV10-2 and TRBJ2-7; TRBD2 matches at 8 bases. The CDR3 has 13 amino acids. Germline V gives CDR1 WSHSY, CDR2 SAAADI. V shed 5 bases, J shed 4 bases, and the junction held 4 bases outside the gene matches.

Here the CDR3 DNA reads TGTGCCAGCAGCTTAGATCTGGGAGCGGGGATTTACGAGCAGTACTTC. This translates into CASSLDLGAGIYEQYF. This chain uses TRBV11-2 with TRBJ2-7, with TRBD2 matching over 7 bases. The CDR3 extends over 16 amino acids. Looked up from germline, CDR1 is SGHAT and CDR2 is FQNNGV. Trimming removed 0 bases from V and 4 bases from J; junction bases left unmatched: 9. The full variable domain, in which reference TRBV11-2 and TRBJ2-7 provide the parts outside the CDR3, is EAGVAQSPRYKIIEKRQSVAFWCNPISGHATLYWYQQILGQGPKLLIQFQNNGVVDDSQLPKDRFSAERLKGVDSTLKIQPAKLEDSAVYLCASSLDLGAGIYEQYFGPGTRLTVT.

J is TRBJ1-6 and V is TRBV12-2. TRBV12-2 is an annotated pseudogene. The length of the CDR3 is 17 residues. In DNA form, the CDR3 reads TGTGCAAGTCGCCCAGGCGGGTCAGTCCCTTATAATTCACCCCTCCACTTT. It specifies CASRPGGSVPYNSPLHF.

In DNA, the CDR3 is TGTGCCAGCAGCCCGGGGTCTCAAGAGACCCAGTACTTC. Residues: CASSPGSQETQYF. The rearrangement uses TRBV7-3 and TRBJ2-5, with TRBD2 as a possible D gene (5 bases). Germline loops: CDR1 SGHTA, CDR2 FQGTGA. V lost 5 bases, J lost 2 bases, and 9 bases lay in between. The CDR3 contains 13 residues.

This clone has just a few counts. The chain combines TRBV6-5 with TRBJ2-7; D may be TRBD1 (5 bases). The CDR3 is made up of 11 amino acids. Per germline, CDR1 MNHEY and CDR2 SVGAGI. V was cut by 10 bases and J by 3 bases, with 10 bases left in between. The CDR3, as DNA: TGTGCCACCTCAGACAGCTACGAGCAGTACTTC. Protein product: CATSDSYEQYF.

CDR3 coding DNA: TGCGCCAGCAGCCCCGAGGGACAGAATCAGCCCCAGCATTTT. Protein sequence: CASSPEGQNQPQHF. The chain links TRBV5-1 to TRBJ1-5, with 7 bases lining up with TRBD1. The V and J ends lost 4 bases and 4 bases, in that order; junction bases with no gene match: 5. Germline V gives CDR1 SGHRS, CDR2 YFSETQ. The CDR3 runs to 14 residues. Based on the CDR3 plus reference TRBV5-1 and TRBJ1-5, the full variable domain is KAGVTQTPRYLIKTRGQQVTLSCSPISGHRSVSWYQQTPGQGLQFLFEYFSETQRNKGNFPGRFSGRQFSNSRSEMNVSTLELGDSALYLCASSPEGQNQPQHFGDGTRLSIL.

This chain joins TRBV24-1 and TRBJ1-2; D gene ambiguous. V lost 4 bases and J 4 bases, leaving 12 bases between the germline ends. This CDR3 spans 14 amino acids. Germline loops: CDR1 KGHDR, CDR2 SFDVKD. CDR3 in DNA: TGTGCCACCAGTGACTCGAGGGCTAGCTATGGCTACACCTTC. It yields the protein CATSDSRASYGYTF.